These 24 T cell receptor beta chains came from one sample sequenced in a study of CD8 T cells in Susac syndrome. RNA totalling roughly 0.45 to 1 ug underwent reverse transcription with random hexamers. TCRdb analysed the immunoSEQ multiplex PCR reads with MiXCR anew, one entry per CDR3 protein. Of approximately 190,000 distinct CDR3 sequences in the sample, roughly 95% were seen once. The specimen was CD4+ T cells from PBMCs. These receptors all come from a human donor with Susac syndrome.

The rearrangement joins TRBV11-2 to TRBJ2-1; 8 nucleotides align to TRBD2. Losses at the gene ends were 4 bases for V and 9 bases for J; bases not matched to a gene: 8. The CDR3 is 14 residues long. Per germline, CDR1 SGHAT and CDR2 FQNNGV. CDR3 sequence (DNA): TGTGCCAGCAGCTCAACGGGGGGGCCGGTTGAGCAGTTCTTC. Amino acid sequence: CASSSTGGPVEQFF.

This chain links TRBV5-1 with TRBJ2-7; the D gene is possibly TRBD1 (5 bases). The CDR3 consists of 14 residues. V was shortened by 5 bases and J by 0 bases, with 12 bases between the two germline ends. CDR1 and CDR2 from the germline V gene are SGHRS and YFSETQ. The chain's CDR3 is CASRKGPLSYEQYF. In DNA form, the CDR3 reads TGCGCCAGCAGAAAGGGGCCCCTCTCCTACGAGCAGTACTTC.

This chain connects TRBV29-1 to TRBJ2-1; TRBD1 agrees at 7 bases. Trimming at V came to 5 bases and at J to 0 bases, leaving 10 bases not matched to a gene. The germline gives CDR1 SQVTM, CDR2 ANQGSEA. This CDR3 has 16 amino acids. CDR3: CSVKGQLGVSYNEQFF. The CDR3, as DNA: TGCAGCGTTAAGGGACAGCTCGGGGTCTCCTACAATGAGCAGTTCTTC.

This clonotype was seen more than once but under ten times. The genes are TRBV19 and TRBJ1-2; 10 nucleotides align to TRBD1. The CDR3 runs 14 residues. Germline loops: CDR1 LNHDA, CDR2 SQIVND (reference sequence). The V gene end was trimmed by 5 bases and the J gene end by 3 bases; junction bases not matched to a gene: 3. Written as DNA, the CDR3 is TGTGCCAGTAGTGCCGGGACAGGGGACTATGGCTACACCTTC. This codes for CASSAGTGDYGYTF.

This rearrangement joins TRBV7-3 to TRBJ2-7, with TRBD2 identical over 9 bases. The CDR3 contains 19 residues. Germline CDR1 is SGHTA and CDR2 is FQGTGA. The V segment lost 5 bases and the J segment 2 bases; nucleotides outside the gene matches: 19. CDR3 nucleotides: TGTGCCAGCAGCAACCCCTCGCAACTAGCGGGCCAGAGCACCTACGAGCAGTACTTC. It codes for CASSNPSQLAGQSTYEQYF.

CDR3 nucleotide sequence: TGCGCCAGCAGAGAGACAGGGACTTATGAAAAACTGTTTTTT. Translated: CASRETGTYEKLFF. The V call is TRBV5-1, the J call TRBJ1-4; 7 bases map to TRBD1. The V segment lost 5 bases and the J segment 6 bases; nucleotides outside the gene matches: 7. This CDR3 has 14 amino acids. Germline assignment: CDR1 SGHRS and CDR2 YFSETQ.

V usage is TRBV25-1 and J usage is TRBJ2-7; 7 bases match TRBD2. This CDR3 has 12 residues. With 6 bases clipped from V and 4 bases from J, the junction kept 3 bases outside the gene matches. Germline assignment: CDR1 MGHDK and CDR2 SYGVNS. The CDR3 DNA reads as TGTGCCAGCAGGGGAGGGTGGTACGAGCAGTACTTC. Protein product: CASRGGWYEQYF.

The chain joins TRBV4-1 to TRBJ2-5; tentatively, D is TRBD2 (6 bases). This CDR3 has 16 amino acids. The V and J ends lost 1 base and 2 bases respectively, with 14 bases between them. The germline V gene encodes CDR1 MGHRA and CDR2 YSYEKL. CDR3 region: CASSQVSGGAQETQYF. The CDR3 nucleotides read TGCGCCAGCAGCCAAGTCTCTGGCGGGGCACAAGAGACCCAGTACTTC.

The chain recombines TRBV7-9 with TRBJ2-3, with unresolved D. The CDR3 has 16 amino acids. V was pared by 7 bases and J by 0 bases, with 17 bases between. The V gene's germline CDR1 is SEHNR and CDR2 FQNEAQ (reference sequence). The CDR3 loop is CASTLTRAVSTDTQYF. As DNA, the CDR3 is TGTGCCAGCACCCTCACCCGGGCAGTGAGCACAGATACGCAGTATTTT.

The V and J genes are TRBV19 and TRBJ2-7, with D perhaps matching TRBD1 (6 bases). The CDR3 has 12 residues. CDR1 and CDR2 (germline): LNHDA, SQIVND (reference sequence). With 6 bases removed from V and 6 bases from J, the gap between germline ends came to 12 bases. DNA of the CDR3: TGTGCCAGTAGACAGGGTGACAGCGAGCAGTACTTC. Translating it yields CASRQGDSEQYF.

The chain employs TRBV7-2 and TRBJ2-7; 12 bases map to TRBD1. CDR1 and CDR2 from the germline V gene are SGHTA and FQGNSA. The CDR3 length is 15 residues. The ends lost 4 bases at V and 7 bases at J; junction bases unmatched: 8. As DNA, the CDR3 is TGTGCCAGCAGCTCCCCGGGACAGGGGGCGAGGGAGCAGTACTTC. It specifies CASSSPGQGAREQYF.

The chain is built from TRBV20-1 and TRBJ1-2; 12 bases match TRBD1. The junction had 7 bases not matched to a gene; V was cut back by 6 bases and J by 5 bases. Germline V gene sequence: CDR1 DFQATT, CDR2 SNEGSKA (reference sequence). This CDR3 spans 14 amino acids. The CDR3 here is CSAEGQGAGYGYTF. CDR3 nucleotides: TGCAGTGCCGAGGGACAGGGGGCTGGATATGGCTACACCTTC.

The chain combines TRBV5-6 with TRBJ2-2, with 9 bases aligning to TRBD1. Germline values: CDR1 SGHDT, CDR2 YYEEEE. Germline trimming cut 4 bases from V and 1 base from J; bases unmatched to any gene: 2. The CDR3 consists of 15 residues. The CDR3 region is CASSRGQGNTGELFF. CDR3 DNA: TGTGCCAGCAGCCGGGGACAGGGGAACACCGGGGAGCTGTTTTTT.

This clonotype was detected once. The CDR3 region has the DNA TGTGCCAGCAAGAAAGGCTACACCTTC. Translating it yields CASKKGYTF. This chain connects TRBV4-2 to TRBJ1-2; unclear D gene. V was clipped by 7 bases and J by 8 bases, with 5 bases between them. This CDR3 comprises 9 residues. The germline gives CDR1 LGHNA, CDR2 YNFKEQ.

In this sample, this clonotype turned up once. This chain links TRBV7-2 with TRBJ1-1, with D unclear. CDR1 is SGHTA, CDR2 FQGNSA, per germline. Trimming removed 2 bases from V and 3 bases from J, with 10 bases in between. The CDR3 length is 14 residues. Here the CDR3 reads CASSLSGSYTEAFF. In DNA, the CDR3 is TGTGCCAGCAGCTTATCCGGATCCTACACTGAAGCTTTCTTT.

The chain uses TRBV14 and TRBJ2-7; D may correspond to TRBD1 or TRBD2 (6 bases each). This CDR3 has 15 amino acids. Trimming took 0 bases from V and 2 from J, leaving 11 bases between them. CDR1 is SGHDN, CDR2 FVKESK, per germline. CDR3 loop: CASSQDIGGTYEQYF. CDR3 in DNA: TGTGCCAGCAGCCAAGATATAGGGGGGACCTACGAGCAGTACTTC. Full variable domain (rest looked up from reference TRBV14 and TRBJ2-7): EAGVTQFPSHSVIEKGQTVTLRCDPISGHDNLYWYRRVMGKEIKFLLHFVKESKQDESGMPNNRFLAERTGGTYSTLKVQPAELEDSGVYFCASSQDIGGTYEQYFGPGTRLTVT.

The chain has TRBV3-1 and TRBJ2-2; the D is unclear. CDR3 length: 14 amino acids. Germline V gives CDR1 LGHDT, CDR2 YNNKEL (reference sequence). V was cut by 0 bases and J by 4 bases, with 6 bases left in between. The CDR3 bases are TGTGCCAGCAGCCAAGAATATTCCACCGGGGAGCTGTTTTTT. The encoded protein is CASSQEYSTGELFF.

Here the CDR3 reads CASSVGGRDTEAFF. The CDR3, as DNA: TGTGCCAGCAGCGTAGGTGGCAGGGACACTGAAGCTTTCTTT. The J gene is TRBJ1-1, the V gene TRBV9; weak D call: TRBD1 (5 bases). The CDR3 consists of 14 residues. CDR1 and CDR2 (germline): SGDLS, YYNGEE. Trimming took off 0 bases at V and 3 bases at J, with 9 bases between the two ends.

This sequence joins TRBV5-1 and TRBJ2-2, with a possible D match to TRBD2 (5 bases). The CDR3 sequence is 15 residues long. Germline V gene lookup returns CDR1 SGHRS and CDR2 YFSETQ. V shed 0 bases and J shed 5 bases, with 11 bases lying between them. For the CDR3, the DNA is TGCGCCAGCAGCTTGGACGGGGAAAGGACCGGGGAGCTGTTTTTT. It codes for CASSLDGERTGELFF.

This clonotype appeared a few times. CDR3 sequence: CSVVTASLSHEQYF. The CDR3 DNA reads TGCAGCGTTGTAACCGCTAGCCTCAGCCACGAGCAGTACTTC. This sequence joins TRBV29-1 and TRBJ2-7, with a weak D call TRBD2 (5 bases). Germline loops: CDR1 SQVTM, CDR2 ANQGSEA. This CDR3 spans 14 amino acids. Trimming took 4 bases from V and 5 from J, leaving 18 bases between them.

CDR3 coding DNA: TGTGCCATCATAGGGGGCAACAATGAGCAGTTCTTC. Its translation is CAIIGGNNEQFF. The rearrangement uses TRBV10-3 and TRBJ2-1, with TRBD1 identical over 7 bases. The CDR3 covers 12 residues. V shed 7 bases, J shed 5 bases, and the junction held 2 bases outside the gene matches. Germline assignment: CDR1 ENHRY and CDR2 SYGVKD.

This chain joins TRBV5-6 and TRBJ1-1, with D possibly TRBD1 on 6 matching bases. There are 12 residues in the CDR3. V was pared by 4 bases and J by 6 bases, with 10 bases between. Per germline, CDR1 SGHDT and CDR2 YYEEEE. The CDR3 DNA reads TGTGCCAGCAGCAACAGACAGGCTGAAGCTTTCTTT. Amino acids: CASSNRQAEAFF. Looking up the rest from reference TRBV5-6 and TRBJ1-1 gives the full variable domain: DAGVTQSPTHLIKTRGQQVTLRCSPKSGHDTVSWYQQALGQGPQFIFQYYEEEERQRGNFPDRFSGHQFPNYSSELNVNALLLGDSALYLCASSNRQAEAFFGQGTRLTVV.

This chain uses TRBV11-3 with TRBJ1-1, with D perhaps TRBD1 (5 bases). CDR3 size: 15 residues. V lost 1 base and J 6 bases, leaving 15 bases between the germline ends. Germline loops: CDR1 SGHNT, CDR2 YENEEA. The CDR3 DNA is TGTGCCAGCAGCTTAGGTCCCGGACGGGGGGCTGAAGCTTTCTTT. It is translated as CASSLGPGRGAEAFF.

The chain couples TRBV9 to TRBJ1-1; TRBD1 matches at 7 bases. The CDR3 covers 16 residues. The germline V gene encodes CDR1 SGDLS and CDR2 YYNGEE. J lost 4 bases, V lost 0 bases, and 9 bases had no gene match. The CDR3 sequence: CASSVGSGGRGTEAFF. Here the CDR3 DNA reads TGTGCCAGCAGCGTAGGCTCAGGGGGACGGGGCACTGAAGCTTTCTTT. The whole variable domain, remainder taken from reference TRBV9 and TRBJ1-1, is DSGVTQTPKHLITATGQRVTLRCSPRSGDLSVYWYQQSLDQGLQFLIQYYNGEERAKGNILERFSAQQFPDLHSELNLSSLELGDSALYFCASSVGSGGRGTEAFFGQGTRLTVV.